This T cell receptor (beta chain) appears in the sequencing data of a study of shared clonotypes between healthy human individuals. About the research overall: A donor's plate count was three for CD4 naive and three for CD4 memory; CD8 naive had two and CD8 memory one. Regarding the study as a whole: About 5% of naive CD4 clonotypes were shared across a handful of donors. Clonotypes shared by all four donors outscored non-shared clonotypes in generation probability.

There are 12 residues in the CDR3. The germline V gene encodes CDR1 SGHTA and CDR2 FQGNSA. V shed 4 bases and J shed 9 bases, with 10 bases lying between them. There were no recent acute infections or vaccinations among the donors, who were healthy HIV-negative adults. Turning to this clone: The antigen is unknown.

Method: immunoSEQ multiplex PCR; TCRdb's copy keeps in-frame clones and lacks some. The sample yields about 2.3 million clones, 90% to 95% seen once. Sequencing was performed on naive CD4+ T cells from PBMCs. Noted subset: CD45RA+ positively selected. The J gene is TRBJ2-1, the V gene TRBV7-2, with a tentative D call TRBD2 (5 bases). The clonotype originates from a man aged 18 to 29 in good health. Some clones in this sample may be carry-over from other donors' samples. The CDR3 loop reads CASSSPGFEQFF. CDR3 nucleotides: TGTGCCAGCAGCTCCCCGGGATTTGAGCAGTTCTTC. The full variable domain, its missing parts supplied by reference TRBV7-2 and TRBJ2-1, is GAGVSQSPSNKVTEKGKDVELRCDPISGHTALYWYRQSLGQGLEFLIYFQGNSAPDKSGLPSDRFSAERTGGSVSTLTIQRTQQEDSAVYLCASSSPGFEQFFGPGTRLTVL.